This TCR beta chain was found in a study of T-cell reconstitution after alpha-beta-depleted transplantation in children (dated by TCRdb to the mid-2010s). Broadly, across the study: The study quantitatively tracked T-cell immune reconstitution after TCRalphabeta/CD19-depleted allogeneic hematopoietic cell transplantation in children using TCR repertoire profiling.

Regarding this clonotype: Its antigen is still unknown. Base qualities are not provided; no much larger clone lies one nucleotide away.

The library was obtained by PCR. The sample was run on an Illumina HiSeq 2500. TCR library preparation used molecular barcoding, with unique molecular identifiers applied to normalize quantification of the TCRbeta repertoire. The raw public data were reprocessed by TCRdb itself: fastp quality trimming at Q25, MiXCR clonotype calling, in-frame beta chains only. Rows merge per CDR3 protein into single entries with the most common DNA and genes. The sample records about 640,000 distinct CDR3 sequences, over 15% of which are singletons. The leading ten clones occupy 1.1% of the sample. CDR1 and CDR2 (MNHNS, SASEGT) derive from the germline V gene. The CDR3 covers 14 residues, taking in both the cysteine and the phenylalanine. CDR3 DNA is the only sequence kept; it has 42 bases, read in frame from the first base. V drops 8 bases and J drops 5 bases, leaving 19 bases in between.

The source material was PBMCs from the stem cell graft donor, sampled from the stem cell graft. The TCR comes from a human donor who donated a stem cell graft to a child with acute myeloid leukemia. The rearranged chain carries TRBV6-1 and TRBJ2-7; TRBD2 might be the D gene, on 6 matching bases. The CDR3 region: CASPEDGGGDEQYF. The bases read TGTGCCAGCCCGGAGGATGGGGGAGGCGACGAGCAGTACTTC.